Each of the 21 T cell receptor beta chains below was sequenced from the same sample in a study of shared clonotypes between healthy human individuals. Repertoires were generated with immunoSEQ multiplex PCR, while TCRdb's copy carries only in-frame clones and drops some. Found here are roughly 1,500,000 clones, approximately 98% of them singletons; the top ten hold roughly 0.4%. Sequencing used naive CD4+ T cells sorted from blood. Subset described: CD45RA+ positively selected. The receptor set was obtained from a man aged 30 to 39 in good health.

The V call is TRBV28, the J call TRBJ2-7; TRBD2 aligns across 9 bases. The CDR3 runs 15 residues. Trimming removed 6 bases from V and 0 bases from J; junction bases left unmatched: 6. Germline V CDR1 and CDR2: MDHEN, SYDVKM. This CDR3 is CASRSAGGSSYEQYF. In DNA form, the CDR3 reads TGTGCCAGCAGATCAGCGGGGGGAAGCTCCTACGAGCAGTACTTC.

The chain has TRBV14 and TRBJ2-2; D possibly corresponds to TRBD2 (6 bases). The V gene's germline CDR1 is SGHDN and CDR2 FVKESK. The CDR3 has 14 amino acids. V was pared by 2 bases and J by 8 bases, with 12 bases between. The CDR3 sequence: CASSQRLGPGELFF. CDR3 nucleotide sequence: TGTGCCAGCAGCCAACGACTAGGGCCGGGGGAGCTGTTTTTT.

The chain links TRBV7-8 to TRBJ2-1, with 9 bases lining up with TRBD2. J lost 3 bases, V lost 3 bases, and 6 bases had no gene match. The CDR3 contains 16 residues. Looked up from germline, CDR1 is SGHVS and CDR2 is FQNEAQ. CDR3 region: CASSFIAGVSYNEQFF. CDR3 nucleotides: TGTGCCAGCAGCTTCATAGCGGGAGTTAGCTACAATGAGCAGTTCTTC.

This clone is a singleton in its sample. The rearrangement links TRBV5-4 to TRBJ1-2, with D unclear. V gave up 4 bases and J gave up 4 bases, with 14 bases separating them. CDR1 is SGHNT and CDR2 is YYREEE in the germline V gene (reference sequence). CDR3 size: 14 residues. The CDR3 is CASSRASQRYGYTF. In DNA, the CDR3 is TGTGCCAGCAGCCGGGCGAGTCAACGCTATGGCTACACCTTC.

V is TRBV7-8 and J is TRBJ2-3, with 16 bases fitting TRBD2. Germline V gene sequence: CDR1 SGHVS, CDR2 FQNEAQ. V lost 8 bases, J lost 2 bases, and 4 bases stayed unmatched. This CDR3 is 16 amino acids long. The CDR3 is CASGTSGRETTDTQYF. The CDR3 bases are TGTGCCAGCGGGACTAGCGGGAGGGAAACCACAGATACGCAGTATTTT. The whole variable domain, remainder taken from reference TRBV7-8 and TRBJ2-3, is GAGVSQSPRYKVAKRGQDVALRCDPISGHVSLFWYQQALGQGPEFLTYFQNEAQLDKSGLPSDRFFAERPEGSVSTLKIQRTQQEDSAVYLCASGTSGRETTDTQYFGPGTRLTVL.

This clone was counted once. J is TRBJ2-7 and V is TRBV6-5; D is undetermined. The CDR3 covers 15 residues. CDR1 MNHEY and CDR2 SVGAGI come from the germline V gene. Between the trimmed V and J ends, which lost 0 bases and 6 bases, there was a span of 15 bases. The CDR3 nucleotides read TGTGCCAGCAGTTACTCGTCTGGGTGGGCGTCCGAGCAGTACTTC. The encoded protein is CASSYSSGWASEQYF.

This clone was observed once. CDR3 nucleotides: TGTGCCAGCAGCCACCCGGGGACGCAGGGTGGGATTGGTGGTACGCAGTATTTT. Residues: CASSHPGTQGGIGGTQYF. The chain is built from TRBV5-4 and TRBJ2-3; D may match TRBD1 or TRBD2 (5 bases each). Trimming left V 4 bases short and J 8 bases short, with 29 bases between. CDR3 length: 18 amino acids. CDR1 SGHNT and CDR2 YYREEE come from the germline V gene (reference sequence).

This clone was observed once. The chain links TRBV27 to TRBJ2-7; D is unresolved. Germline CDR1 reads MNHEY; CDR2 reads SMNVEV (reference sequence). CDR3 length: 19 amino acids. V gave up 3 bases and J gave up 1 base, with 25 bases separating them. The CDR3 spells CASSFLEGETHRFSYEQYF. DNA for the CDR3: TGTGCCAGCAGTTTTCTCGAAGGAGAGACCCACCGGTTTTCCTACGAGCAGTACTTC.

The V call is TRBV30, the J call TRBJ1-3; no clear D gene. The V end was cut by 5 bases, the J end by 4 bases, with 9 bases between. This CDR3 is 12 amino acids long. CDR1 is GTSNPN, CDR2 SVGIG, per germline (reference sequence). The CDR3 DNA sequence: TGTGCCTGGGGCCTCCTGGGAAACACCATATATTTT. Translated, it gives CAWGLLGNTIYF.

This chain connects TRBV5-6 to TRBJ1-1, with a possible D match to TRBD1 (6 bases). The germline V and J ends were trimmed by 5 bases and 8 bases, with 19 bases remaining between them. The length of the CDR3 is 14 residues. Germline assignment: CDR1 SGHDT and CDR2 YYEEEE. CDR3 DNA sequence: TGTGCCAGCAGGCGTGGGGGGCGGGCCATCGAAGCTTTCTTT. Amino acids: CASRRGGRAIEAFF.

This chain uses TRBV27 with TRBJ1-4, with D possibly being TRBD1 (6 bases). The length of the CDR3 is 15 residues. Deletions cut 6 bases from V and 0 bases from J, with 11 bases between. Germline V gene data show CDR1 as MNHEY and CDR2 as SMNVEV (reference sequence). The DNA for the CDR3 is TGTGCCAGCAGCCGGAGGACAGCAACTAATGAAAAACTGTTTTTT. Encoded protein: CASSRRTATNEKLFF.

This clone was detected only once. The V and J genes are TRBV19 and TRBJ2-7; possibly TRBD2 for D (6 bases). This CDR3 has 15 amino acids. V was pared by 3 bases and J by 6 bases, with 18 bases between. Germline CDR1 and CDR2: LNHDA and SQIVND (reference sequence). The CDR3 sequence: CASSMSGTDKGEQYF. The CDR3 nucleotides are TGTGCCAGTAGTATGTCCGGGACTGACAAAGGCGAGCAGTACTTC.

J is TRBJ2-3 and V is TRBV7-9; 7 positions match TRBD2. CDR1 and CDR2 from the germline V gene are SEHNR and FQNEAQ (reference sequence). Trimming removed 2 bases from V and 4 bases from J; junction bases left unmatched: 9. CDR3 length: 16 amino acids. The DNA for the CDR3 is TGTGCCAGCAGCTTACTCCCCACTAGCGTGGCAGATACGCAGTATTTT. Translated: CASSLLPTSVADTQYF.

The genes are TRBV19 and TRBJ2-7; no clear D. V lost 5 bases and J 7 bases, leaving 12 bases between the germline ends. CDR3 length: 12 residues. Germline CDR1 is LNHDA and CDR2 is SQIVND (reference sequence). This CDR3 reads CASSPQGTEQYF. CDR3 DNA: TGTGCCAGTAGTCCGCAAGGTACGGAGCAGTACTTC.

J is TRBJ1-2 and V is TRBV5-6; TRBD1 aligns across 10 bases. Germline values: CDR1 SGHDT, CDR2 YYEEEE. This CDR3 has 15 residues. The J segment lost 8 bases and the V segment lost 4 bases, leaving 11 bases of the junction unmatched. The CDR3 loop is CASSRIDRGREGYTF. The CDR3 DNA sequence: TGTGCCAGCAGCAGAATCGACAGGGGGCGCGAGGGCTACACCTTC.

The chain recombines TRBV28 with TRBJ1-2; TRBD1 agrees at 10 bases. The CDR3 has 14 residues. Germline V gives CDR1 MDHEN, CDR2 SYDVKM. J gave up 4 bases and V 4 bases, and 3 bases lay outside the gene matches. The CDR3 here is CASSWGDRGYGYTF. The CDR3 nucleotides are TGTGCCAGCAGTTGGGGGGACAGGGGCTATGGCTACACCTTC.

Points on this clone: The same CDR3 is also encoded by other DNA sequences in this sample. The J gene is TRBJ2-2, the V gene TRBV18; 7 positions agree with TRBD1. The CDR3 contains 15 residues. CDR1 and CDR2 (germline): KGHSH, LQKENI. V dropped 2 bases and J dropped 0; count of bases not matched to a gene: 0. DNA of the CDR3: TGTGCCAGCTCACCAGACAGGGCGAACACCGGGGAGCTGTTTTTT. It yields the protein CASSPDRANTGELFF. The full variable domain, in which reference TRBV18 and TRBJ2-2 provide the parts outside the CDR3, is NAGVMQNPRHLVRRRGQEARLRCSPMKGHSHVYWYRQLPEEGLKFMVYLQKENIIDESGMPKERFSAEFPKEGPSILRIQQVVRGDSAAYFCASSPDRANTGELFFGEGSRLTVL.

The chain carries TRBV13 and TRBJ2-7; no firm D call. CDR1 and CDR2 from the germline V gene are PRHDT and FYEKMQ (reference sequence). CDR3 length equals 13 residues. V was cut by 4 bases and J by 1 base, with 8 bases left in between. The DNA for the CDR3 is TGTGCCAGCAGCTCAGACACATCCTACGAGCAGTACTTC. It yields the protein CASSSDTSYEQYF.

J is TRBJ1-2 and V is TRBV5-1, with a weak D call TRBD1 (6 bases). V lost 4 bases to trimming and J lost 3 bases, with 16 bases between them. This CDR3 has 15 amino acids. Germline assignment: CDR1 SGHRS and CDR2 YFSETQ. DNA of the CDR3: TGCGCCAGCAGCCTGAACCCCGGGGGCGACTATGGCTACACCTTC. Translating it yields CASSLNPGGDYGYTF.

J is TRBJ1-3 and V is TRBV5-6; 9 bases line up with TRBD1. The germline CDR1 and CDR2 sequences are SGHDT and YYEEEE. V trimming: 4 bases; J trimming: 4 bases; junction bases outside the gene matches: 12. CDR3 length: 17 residues. CDR3 sequence reads: CASSHTPGTGIGNTIYF. CDR3 in DNA: TGTGCCAGCAGCCATACACCCGGGACAGGGATCGGAAACACCATATATTTT.

On this clone: The sample has other DNA sequences that encode this CDR3 too. The chain employs TRBV27 and TRBJ1-5; D uncertain. Between the trimmed V and J ends, which lost 3 bases and 6 bases, there was a span of 6 bases. CDR3 length equals 12 residues. Germline lookup yields CDR1 MNHEY and CDR2 SMNVEV (reference sequence). CDR3 sequence reads: CASSFLGQPQHF. In DNA, the CDR3 is TGTGCCAGCAGTTTCTTAGGTCAGCCCCAGCATTTT.